A selection of T cell receptor beta chains follows, all from one sample in a study of shared clonotypes between healthy human individuals. Method: immunoSEQ multiplex PCR; TCRdb's copy keeps in-frame clones and lacks some. This table has fewer than 3 million clones, 85% to 95% appearing once. The sequencing input was naive CD4+ T cells from PBMCs. The receptor source for this set is a young man in good health. Some clones in this sample may be carry-over from other donors' samples. Both conserved end residues are part of each CDR3.

V	J	length	CDR3
TRBV7-2	TRBJ1-1	19	CASSPLGQGEIQGSTEAFF
TRBV28	TRBJ2-7	12	CASSPVVGEQYF
TRBV7-8	TRBJ2-1	16	CASSFDRGSGLDEQFF
TRBV7-2	TRBJ2-5	14	CASSTRLDQETQYF
TRBV7-9	TRBJ2-5	13	CASSLAPLEEQYF
TRBV6-1	TRBJ1-2	14	CASSDRIKNYGYTF
TRBV28	TRBJ1-1	16	CASREGVRTGLREAFF
TRBV5-1	TRBJ1-2	17	CASSLSYRETPSYGYTF
TRBV6-1	TRBJ1-5	15	CASSLMRQLNQPQHF
TRBV29-1	TRBJ2-3	14	CRGGDAGLSDTQYF
TRBV6-5	TRBJ2-1	12	CASTASYNEQFF
TRBV5-5	TRBJ2-7	16	CASSSSGTYLGDEQYF
TRBV2	TRBJ2-4	18	CASSEPGLAGLAKNIQYF
TRBV5-1	TRBJ2-5	16	CASSMGLAGAQETQYF
TRBV9	TRBJ2-5	13	CASSVASQETQYF